Included here is one TCR beta chain sequence, with context. Sequencing used immunoSEQ multiplex PCR; TCRdb keeps in-frame clones, though not all of them. The profile shows about 34,000 clones, 60% to 85% of them singletons. V lost 2 bases, J lost 6 bases, and 13 bases lay in between. Germline assignment: CDR1 MNHEY and CDR2 SMNVEV (reference sequence). The length of the CDR3 is 14 residues. The time point: baseline, week 1 (first vaccination visit). Treatment specified: pre-vaccination baseline after standard-of-care therapy. This sample is part of a study of a mutant IDH1 vaccine in newly diagnosed glioma. Study-level information: Treatment recipients were approximately 62% male and about 40% female, and their mean age was about 39 years. Earlier therapy was either radiotherapy, temozolomide, or both, and most got both.

The chain joins TRBV27 to TRBJ1-1; D gene ambiguous. This sample comprised peripheral blood mononuclear cells (PBMCs), obtained from a glioma patient treated with radiotherapy, temozolomide or both. The clonotype was recovered from a middle-aged man with glioma. Some clones in this sample may be carry-over from other donors' samples. The CDR3 nucleotides are TGTGCCAGCAGTTTAGTGCCACTCGGACCTGAAGCTTTCTTT. Its protein product is CASSLVPLGPEAFF.